The 27 T cell receptor beta chains in this list originate from one sample, sequenced in a study of control samples from healthy donors and cancer patients. Some clones are missing from TCRdb's copy, which holds only in-frame ones; the method was immunoSEQ multiplex PCR. The sample holds hundreds of thousands of clones, more than 80% seen once. The sequenced sample consisted of PBMCs. The receptors originated from a middle-aged man with head and neck cancer.

V gene TRBV7-8 combines with J gene TRBJ2-2; no firm D call. This CDR3 spans 14 amino acids. Per germline, CDR1 SGHVS and CDR2 FQNEAQ. The CDR3 DNA follows: TGTGCTATTGAGAACTTGGAGAACACCGGGGAGCTGTTTTTT. Residues: CAIENLENTGELFF.

The rearrangement links TRBV7-9 to TRBJ2-2; TRBD1 agrees at 9 bases. The J segment lost 3 bases and the V segment lost 6 bases, leaving 8 bases of the junction unmatched. Germline V lookup: CDR1 SEHNR, CDR2 FQNEAQ (reference sequence). The CDR3 has 16 residues. The CDR3 bases are TGTGCCAGCAGTCACCGGGACAGGGTATACACCGGGGAGCTGTTTTTT. Its translation: CASSHRDRVYTGELFF. Combining the CDR3 with reference TRBV7-9 and TRBJ2-2 gives the whole variable domain DTGVSQNPRHKITKRGQNVTFRCDPISEHNRLYWYRQTLGQGPEFLTYFQNEAQLEKSRLLSDRFSAERPKGSFSTLEIQRTEQGDSAMYLCASSHRDRVYTGELFFGEGSRLTVL.

This chain uses TRBV5-1 with TRBJ2-7, with 8 bases matching TRBD2. Germline CDR1 and CDR2: SGHRS and YFSETQ. This CDR3 spans 16 amino acids. The V gene end was trimmed by 3 bases and the J gene end by 3 bases; junction bases not matched to a gene: 11. CDR3 in amino acids: CASSYDGLATGYEQYF. CDR3 coding DNA: TGCGCCAGCAGCTATGATGGACTAGCTACCGGCTACGAGCAGTACTTC.

The V call is TRBV4-3, the J call TRBJ1-3; tentative D call: TRBD1 (6 bases). The CDR3 spans 16 residues. From germline, CDR1 is LGHNA and CDR2 YSLEER. The V gene lost 2 bases and the J gene lost 2 bases, with 13 bases spanning the gap. CDR3 in amino acids: CASSQHSQGAGNTIYF. In DNA form, the CDR3 reads TGCGCCAGCAGCCAACACTCACAGGGCGCTGGAAACACCATATATTTT.

V usage is TRBV6-6 and J usage is TRBJ1-5; no reliable D call. Germline V gene data show CDR1 as MNHNY and CDR2 as SVGAGI (reference sequence). Trimming cost V 3 bases and J 4 bases, with 13 bases left between them. CDR3 size: 15 residues. For the CDR3, the DNA is TGTGCCAGCAGTTATCCCGTCATAGAGAATCAGCCCCAGCATTTT. Its protein product is CASSYPVIENQPQHF.

The chain combines TRBV28 with TRBJ2-7, with unresolved D. Germline V gene lookup returns CDR1 MDHEN and CDR2 SYDVKM. Trimming cost V 2 bases and J 7 bases, with 3 bases left between them. CDR3 length: 10 amino acids. The CDR3: CASSLREQYF. The CDR3 region has the DNA TGTGCCAGCAGTTTACGGGAGCAGTACTTC.

V gene TRBV6-1 combines with J gene TRBJ2-2; 7 bases fit TRBD1. Germline V CDR1 and CDR2: MNHNS, SASEGT. The CDR3 runs to 16 residues. With 0 bases clipped from V and 5 bases from J, the junction kept 6 bases outside the gene matches. In nucleotides, the CDR3 is TGTGCCAGCAGTGAAGCCGAGACAGGGTGGACCGGGGAGCTGTTTTTT. It yields the protein CASSEAETGWTGELFF.

A single count supports this clone. V and J are TRBV7-3 and TRBJ2-1; 11 bases map to TRBD2. This CDR3 has 16 residues. Unmatched junction bases numbered 9, after V lost 5 bases and J lost 6 bases. The V gene's germline CDR1 is SGHTA and CDR2 FQGTGA. The CDR3 DNA reads as TGTGCCAGCAGCCTCAATTTAGGGACTAGCGGCAATGAGCAGTTCTTC. Translation: CASSLNLGTSGNEQFF.

This chain connects TRBV28 to TRBJ1-2; no definite D call. Germline CDR1 and CDR2: MDHEN and SYDVKM. The CDR3 extends over 12 amino acids. Trimming stripped 7 bases from V and 8 bases from J, with 14 bases between. The CDR3 sequence: CASTTPRWGYTF. CDR3 DNA sequence: TGTGCCAGCACGACCCCGCGGTGGGGCTACACCTTC.

The V gene is TRBV7-2, the J gene TRBJ1-1, with D perhaps TRBD1 (5 bases). V was cut by 2 bases and J by 1 base, with 11 bases left in between. Germline V gene lookup returns CDR1 SGHTA and CDR2 FQGNSA. The CDR3 length is 15 residues. The CDR3 nucleotides are TGTGCCAGCAGCTTACTCCCGGGGGGGAACACTGAAGCTTTCTTT. Translating gives CASSLLPGGNTEAFF.

The chain uses TRBV5-1 and TRBJ1-5, with unresolved D. V lost 0 bases to trimming and J lost 2 bases, with 9 bases between them. This CDR3 contains 15 residues. Germline loops: CDR1 SGHRS, CDR2 YFSETQ. CDR3 sequence (DNA): TGCGCCAGCAGCTTGGATGGGGATCGCAATCAGCCCCAGCATTTT. It specifies CASSLDGDRNQPQHF. Drawing the rest from reference TRBV5-1 and TRBJ1-5, the complete variable domain is KAGVTQTPRYLIKTRGQQVTLSCSPISGHRSVSWYQQTPGQGLQFLFEYFSETQRNKGNFPGRFSGRQFSNSRSEMNVSTLELGDSALYLCASSLDGDRNQPQHFGDGTRLSIL.

V is TRBV25-1 and J is TRBJ1-2; D may be TRBD1 (5 bases). The CDR3 totals 13 residues. Germline V gene data show CDR1 as MGHDK and CDR2 as SYGVNS. Trimming cost V 1 base and J 7 bases, with 10 bases left between them. The CDR3 DNA reads TGTGCCAGCAGTGAATTTCAGGGCAGTGGCTACACCTTC. Translating gives CASSEFQGSGYTF.

The chain is built from TRBV2 and TRBJ1-4, with TRBD1 matching 10 bases. Looked up from germline, CDR1 is SNHLY and CDR2 is FYNNEI. With V trimmed by 6 bases and J by 7 bases, 5 bases remained unmatched. The CDR3 extends over 14 amino acids. The CDR3 nucleotides read TGTGCCAGCAGACCGGACAGGGGGAGTGAAAAACTGTTTTTT. Amino acids: CASRPDRGSEKLFF.

The chain joins TRBV10-3 to TRBJ1-2; the D gene is possibly TRBD1 (6 bases). Germline V gene lookup returns CDR1 ENHRY and CDR2 SYGVKD. The CDR3 loop spans 13 amino acids. V shed 5 bases and J shed 8 bases, with 15 bases lying between them. CDR3: CAISYTGSNGYTF. DNA of the CDR3: TGTGCCATCAGTTATACAGGGTCCAACGGCTACACCTTC.

This clone occurred once. V usage is TRBV5-1 and J usage is TRBJ2-1; 10 bases agree with TRBD1. Trimming cost V 4 bases and J 2 bases; bases outside gene matches: 3. The CDR3 length is 15 residues. Germline values: CDR1 SGHRS, CDR2 YFSETQ. The CDR3 loop is CASSKTGGTYNEQFF. CDR3 DNA: TGCGCCAGCAGCAAGACAGGGGGCACCTACAATGAGCAGTTCTTC.

This chain links TRBV6-5 with TRBJ2-3; perhaps TRBD2 as D (5 bases). The CDR3 is 14 amino acids. Germline V CDR1 and CDR2: MNHEY, SVGAGI. Trimming left V 4 bases short and J 3 bases short, with 11 bases between. CDR3 amino acids: CASSSGIRTDTQYF. DNA of the CDR3: TGTGCCAGCAGTTCCGGGATAAGGACAGATACGCAGTATTTT.

The chain recombines TRBV18 with TRBJ2-3; 7 nucleotides align to TRBD1. Germline CDR1 reads KGHSH; CDR2 reads LQKENI. The CDR3 is made up of 16 amino acids. Trimming took 3 bases from V and 2 from J; bases not matched to a gene: 8. CDR3 sequence: CASSPLNDRDTDTQYF. CDR3 sequence (DNA): TGTGCCAGCTCACCGCTGAACGACAGGGACACAGATACGCAGTATTTT.

This clone was seen only a few times. This sequence joins TRBV13 and TRBJ1-3, with 11 bases aligning to TRBD1. In germline, CDR1 is PRHDT, CDR2 FYEKMQ (reference sequence). The CDR3 spans 18 residues. V was clipped by 5 bases and J by 7 bases; unmatched bases: 16. The CDR3 bases are TGTGCCAGCAGCCTACCAGGCGGGACAGGGGGTCCCCGGAACACCATATATTTT. It translates to CASSLPGGTGGPRNTIYF.

This chain links TRBV5-8 with TRBJ2-1; no firm D call. V shed 0 bases and J shed 3 bases, with 7 bases lying between them. The CDR3 extends over 14 amino acids. Germline V CDR1 and CDR2: SGHTS, YDEGEE. The CDR3 sequence: CASSLGLFYNEQFF. Here the CDR3 DNA reads TGTGCCAGCAGCTTGGGCCTTTTCTACAATGAGCAGTTCTTC.

The CDR3 sequence is CASSSGDRERTEAFF. The CDR3 DNA reads TGTGCCAGCAGCTCGGGGGACAGGGAGCGGACTGAAGCTTTCTTT. The V gene is TRBV7-8, the J gene TRBJ1-1; 9 bases match TRBD1. This CDR3 spans 15 amino acids. Trimming removed 4 bases from V and 5 bases from J; junction bases left unmatched: 8. Germline lookup yields CDR1 SGHVS and CDR2 FQNEAQ.

The V gene is TRBV5-1, the J gene TRBJ1-6; 8 nucleotides agree with TRBD1. V dropped 2 bases and J dropped 10; count of bases not matched to a gene: 11. The CDR3 is 16 residues long. Germline CDR1 SGHRS, CDR2 YFSETQ. The CDR3 here is CASSFQGADQGSPLHF. The CDR3 DNA sequence: TGCGCCAGCAGCTTCCAGGGGGCGGATCAAGGATCACCCCTCCACTTT. Filled out from reference TRBV5-1 and TRBJ1-6, the complete variable domain reads KAGVTQTPRYLIKTRGQQVTLSCSPISGHRSVSWYQQTPGQGLQFLFEYFSETQRNKGNFPGRFSGRQFSNSRSEMNVSTLELGDSALYLCASSFQGADQGSPLHFGNGTRLTVT.

This chain joins TRBV30 and TRBJ2-1; D tentatively fits TRBD1 or TRBD2 (5 bases each). The germline V and J ends were trimmed by 1 base and 3 bases, with 13 bases remaining between them. The length of the CDR3 is 15 residues. The germline CDR1 and CDR2 sequences are GTSNPN and SVGIG (reference sequence). CDR3 sequence (DNA): TGTGCCTGGAGTGCTAGGGACGGATACTACAATGAGCAGTTCTTC. This sequence encodes CAWSARDGYYNEQFF.

The V and J genes are TRBV11-3 and TRBJ1-5; D is uncertain. The germline CDR1 and CDR2 sequences are SGHNT and YENEEA. Trimming took off 9 bases at V and 5 bases at J, with 26 bases between the two ends. The CDR3 loop spans 17 amino acids. Here the CDR3 reads CARQVTVRLPPDQPQHF. For the CDR3, the DNA is TGTGCCAGGCAAGTTACAGTCAGACTCCCGCCGGATCAGCCCCAGCATTTT.

This clone was recorded once. The same CDR3 arises from other DNA sequences in this sample as well. The gene calls are TRBV12-3 or TRBV12-4 and TRBJ1-5; 8 bases are a match to TRBD1. With V trimmed by 3 bases and J by 5 bases, 0 bases remained unmatched. The length of the CDR3 is 13 residues. The CDR3 DNA reads as TGTGCCAGCAGTTTGGGACAGGATCAGCCCCAGCATTTT. This codes for CASSLGQDQPQHF.

This clone was detected a few times. This rearrangement joins TRBV7-2 to TRBJ2-7; TRBD1 aligns across 11 bases. The CDR3 totals 15 residues. The V gene's germline CDR1 is SGHTA and CDR2 FQGNSA. V trimming: 7 bases; J trimming: 2 bases; junction bases outside the gene matches: 7. This CDR3 is CASNERDRGTYEQYF. The DNA for the CDR3 is TGTGCCAGCAACGAACGGGACAGGGGGACCTACGAGCAGTACTTC.

This chain connects TRBV5-4 to TRBJ1-6; D not certain. The CDR3 has 19 amino acids. Germline V gene sequence: CDR1 SGHNT, CDR2 YYREEE (reference sequence). V was clipped by 4 bases and J by 0 bases, with 20 bases between them. The CDR3 DNA is TGTGCCAGCAGCGCCCCCCAGACCCCATTCAGCTCCTATAATTCACCCCTCCACTTT. The encoded protein is CASSAPQTPFSSYNSPLHF.

V and J are TRBV11-2 and TRBJ1-6, with D possibly TRBD1 on 5 matching bases. The CDR3 totals 15 residues. Looked up from germline, CDR1 is SGHAT and CDR2 is FQNNGV. Deletions cut 7 bases from V and 7 bases from J, with 17 bases between. This chain's CDR3 is CASTSPGGVNSPLHF. The CDR3, as DNA: TGTGCCAGCACTTCCCCCGGGGGGGTAAATTCACCCCTCCACTTT.